These 14 T cell receptor beta chains were sequenced from one sample in a study of shared clonotypes between healthy human individuals. Data came from immunoSEQ multiplex PCR; TCRdb stores just in-frame clones and leaves some out. Of millions of clones in the sample, around 94% were seen once. The sample consisted of naive CD4+ T cells sorted from blood. Subset specified: CD45RA+ positively selected. Every receptor here comes from a man between 18 and 35 years old in good health.

The V and J genes are TRBV4-1 and TRBJ1-4, with 7 bases fitting TRBD1. Trimming removed 3 bases from V and 2 bases from J; junction bases left unmatched: 3. The CDR3 extends over 15 amino acids. The germline V gene encodes CDR1 MGHRA and CDR2 YSYEKL. Here the CDR3 reads CASSQLRGTNEKLFF. The CDR3 nucleotides read TGCGCCAGCAGCCAGCTCAGGGGGACTAATGAAAAACTGTTTTTT.

V usage is TRBV10-3 and J usage is TRBJ1-5, with TRBD1 matching 9 bases. The germline gives CDR1 ENHRY, CDR2 SYGVKD. CDR3 length equals 15 residues. J lost 0 bases, V lost 6 bases, and 3 bases had no gene match. The CDR3 DNA sequence: TGTGCCATCAGCCGGACAGGGGATAGCAATCAGCCCCAGCATTTT. Protein product: CAISRTGDSNQPQHF.

This clone was seen only a few times. This chain links TRBV2 with TRBJ1-1, with D perhaps matching TRBD1 (6 bases). Germline V lookup: CDR1 SNHLY, CDR2 FYNNEI. This CDR3 contains 14 residues. Trimming pared 6 bases from V and 3 bases from J, leaving 14 bases between. CDR3 in amino acids: CASSRGEGDTEAFF. In DNA, the CDR3 is TGTGCCAGCAGCCGTGGTGAGGGGGACACTGAAGCTTTCTTT.

The V call is TRBV11-2, the J call TRBJ1-4; 12 nucleotides align to TRBD1. Trimming at V came to 0 bases and at J to 0 bases, leaving 8 bases not matched to a gene. The germline V gene encodes CDR1 SGHAT and CDR2 FQNNGV. The CDR3 length is 20 residues. The CDR3 sequence is CASSLDSGTGGISTNEKLFF. CDR3 DNA: TGTGCCAGCAGCTTAGACTCCGGGACAGGGGGCATCTCAACTAATGAAAAACTGTTTTTT.

The genes are TRBV5-6 and TRBJ2-7; 7 bases are shared with TRBD1. Germline assignment: CDR1 SGHDT and CDR2 YYEEEE. The CDR3 sequence is 15 residues long. V was clipped by 4 bases and J by 0 bases; unmatched bases: 7. CDR3: CASSPRTGSSYEQYF. The CDR3 DNA is TGTGCCAGCAGCCCCAGGACAGGAAGCTCCTACGAGCAGTACTTC.

The rearrangement joins TRBV5-1 to TRBJ2-7; possible D gene TRBD1, 5 bases. The CDR3 has 14 amino acids. CDR1 is SGHRS and CDR2 is YFSETQ in the germline V gene. V lost 4 bases to trimming and J lost 4 bases, with 15 bases between them. The CDR3 loop reads CASSPSPDRYEQYF. The CDR3 DNA follows: TGCGCCAGCAGCCCGAGCCCCGACAGATACGAGCAGTACTTC.

The gene calls are TRBV10-1 and TRBJ1-1, with unresolved D. The CDR3 is 11 residues long. Trimming pared 9 bases from V and 7 bases from J, leaving 12 bases between. Per germline, CDR1 WNHNN and CDR2 SYGVQD (reference sequence). The CDR3: CASVFPVEAFF. Here the CDR3 DNA reads TGCGCCAGTGTCTTTCCGGTTGAAGCTTTCTTT.

This rearrangement joins TRBV29-1 to TRBJ1-4; a weak D match, TRBD1 (5 bases). V lost 7 bases and J 6 bases, leaving 15 bases between the germline ends. The CDR3 spans 13 residues. Germline CDR1 SQVTM, CDR2 ANQGSEA. The CDR3 nucleotides read TGCAGCGCCGAGGGTACGGGGGATGAAAAACTGTTTTTT. It encodes CSAEGTGDEKLFF.

The chain employs TRBV10-1 and TRBJ2-3, with TRBD2 matching over 8 bases. V was pared by 3 bases and J by 4 bases, with 6 bases of the junction left unmatched. Germline CDR1 and CDR2: WNHNN and SYGVQD (reference sequence). CDR3 length: 15 residues. The CDR3 here is CASSETRGGADTQYF. In DNA, the CDR3 is TGCGCCAGCAGTGAAACCCGGGGGGGCGCAGATACGCAGTATTTT.

This chain connects TRBV19 to TRBJ2-5; 8 nucleotides line up with TRBD2. The CDR3 totals 15 residues. The trim removed 6 bases at V and 3 bases at J, leaving 9 bases unmatched. Germline V CDR1 and CDR2: LNHDA, SQIVND (reference sequence). CDR3 in amino acids: CASRPAGAPKETQYF. Here the CDR3 DNA reads TGTGCCAGTAGGCCAGCGGGAGCACCGAAAGAGACCCAGTACTTC.

This chain uses TRBV11-2 with TRBJ2-5; a possible D gene is TRBD1 (7 bases). This CDR3 has 14 residues. V shed 5 bases and J shed 9 bases, with 19 bases lying between them. CDR1 SGHAT and CDR2 FQNNGV come from the germline V gene. CDR3 DNA sequence: TGTGCCAGCAGCCTCGATGGAGGGGGCGGTGCCCAGTACTTC. Translated, it gives CASSLDGGGGAQYF.

This sequence joins TRBV28 and TRBJ1-1; D not certain. This CDR3 has 15 amino acids. Between the trimmed V and J ends, which lost 3 bases and 1 base, there was a span of 12 bases. Germline V CDR1 and CDR2: MDHEN, SYDVKM. The CDR3 coding sequence is TGTGCCAGCAGTTTTGGGGTGAGAGCGAACACTGAAGCTTTCTTT. Its translation: CASSFGVRANTEAFF.

On this clone: Mismatch with germline at one junction end may stem from a read error. The chain recombines TRBV7-7 with TRBJ2-5, with 9 bases that match TRBD1. CDR1 is SSHAT, CDR2 FNYEAQ, per germline (reference sequence). CDR3 size: 15 residues. In DNA, the CDR3 is TGTGCTAGCAGCTTAGGGACAGGGAACCAAGAGACCCAGTACTTC. It specifies CASSLGTGNQETQYF.

V usage is TRBV6-5 and J usage is TRBJ1-6, with D maybe TRBD1 (6 bases). The V end was cut by 10 bases, the J end by 4 bases, with 11 bases between. Germline V gives CDR1 MNHEY, CDR2 SVGAGI. The CDR3 has 13 amino acids. DNA for the CDR3: TGTGCCACCCGGGGACAATATAATTCACCCCTCCACTTT. This translates into CATRGQYNSPLHF.